Given below is one TCR beta chain in context. Between the trimmed V and J ends, which lost 3 bases and 6 bases, there was a span of 18 bases. This CDR3 comprises 16 residues. Germline CDR1 MDHEN, CDR2 SYDVKM. This sample stems from a study of blood T cell repertoires in COVID-19. Study in general: The study drew acute and convalescent COVID-19 samples from the United States, Italy and Spain.

TCRdb's table, derived via immunoSEQ multiplex PCR, lists solely in-frame clones and lacks some. The sample shows about 69,000 clones, just under 80% of them seen only once. The V gene is TRBV28, the J gene TRBJ1-5; D is ambiguous. Sequencing was carried out using peripheral blood. The clonotype originates from a human donor in a cohort sampled during active COVID-19. CDR3 region: CASSFRQTITGQPQHF. CDR3 DNA: TGTGCCAGCAGTTTCCGGCAGACTATTACTGGTCAGCCCCAGCATTTT.